This T cell receptor (beta chain) was sequenced during a study of cytomegalovirus exposure and HLA in healthy donors. The primer mix had 60 Vbeta and 13 Jbeta primers. Produced via immunoSEQ multiplex PCR; TCRdb's table is partial and in-frame only. This sample has around 100,000 clones; about 76% occur once, and the top ten carry roughly 4.4%. V lost 7 bases, J lost 15 bases, and 10 bases stayed unmatched. This CDR3 comprises 12 residues. Germline lookup yields CDR1 SNHLY and CDR2 FYNNEI. This receptor was taken from a man younger than 40 in good health and CMV-seropositive. V and J are TRBV2 and TRBJ2-1, with TRBD2 matching over 9 bases. Sequencing used PBMCs. CDR3 sequence: CASTDGGTSPFF. CDR3 sequence (DNA): TGTGCCAGCACCGACGGTGGGACTAGCCCGTTCTTC. The full variable domain, in which reference TRBV2 and TRBJ2-1 provide the parts outside the CDR3, is EPEVTQTPSHQVTQMGQEVILRCVPISNHLYFYWYRQILGQKVEFLVSFYNNEISEKSEIFDDQFSVERPDGSNFTLKIRSTKLEDSAMYFCASTDGGTSPFFGPGTRLTVL.